Included here is one T cell receptor (beta chain) sequence, with context. The antigen it recognizes is unknown. There are no base qualities to consult, and no much larger clone falls within one base. The data were obtained in a study of early stage breast cancer tumors (dated 2017 in TCRdb). In the study overall: Of the roughly 17 invasive breast tumors, roughly eleven were found to be estrogen receptor-positive, progesterone receptor-positive and HER2-negative. Of the roughly twelve ER+/PR+/HER2- tumors, eight were classified as invasive ductal carcinomas and four as invasive lobular carcinomas. On average, each sample got 7.5 to 10-fold read coverage. A total of 2,651,842 templates, representing approximately 1,100,000 unique clonotypes, were detected across all samples. What the authors observed across the whole study: Sequencing bulk genomic DNA from unsorted cells could not capture chain pairing or functional markers like CD4, CD8 and FOXP3. Enriched TCRB sequences shared across patients were mostly commonly generated sequences, unlikely to play an important role in the tumor microenvironment. Compared with adjacent normal breast tissue, tumors had higher clonality and 2 to 3-fold greater T cell density. Because the cohort was small, analysis by tumor subtype was not possible. Repertoires from blood resembled normal breast more closely than tumor, and using blood as a reference for each tissue separated tumor from normal in 14 of 16 patients.

The study profiled bulk TCR beta-chain repertoires in matched peripheral blood, tumor and adjacent normal breast tissue taken from around 15 patients with early-stage breast cancer. Before surgery, about 5-11 mL of whole blood was collected into EDTA tubes and then processed within 2 hours. Ficoll-Paque centrifugation in SepMate-50 tubes was used to isolate peripheral blood mononuclear cells. PBMCs were cryopreserved in around 90% FBS with around 10% DMSO in aliquots of roughly 1.8 to 4.5 million cells and stored in liquid nitrogen. The Qiagen AllPrep DNA/RNA Mini kit was used for genomic DNA extraction. Two independent genomic DNA replicates were amplified for each sample, with approximately 0.5 ug used for blood and approximately 1.5 ug for tumor or normal breast. TCRB sequencing of genomic DNA was carried out with the ImmunoSeq Intro kit according to the manufacturer's instructions. The multiplex PCR ran for around 30 cycles using proprietary primers and spike-in control sequences for absolute quantification. Single-end 150-bp reads were used to sequence an 87-bp fragment spanning the CDR3 plus the flanking V and J genes. Seven samples, with two replicates for each sample, were multiplexed per lane of an Illumina MiSeq using version 3.0 chemistry. Concerning the study's data processing: Raw data were processed with the vendor's proprietary pipeline, and both replicates were merged into a single result per sample. Clonotypes were defined as productive rearrangements sharing the V-gene family, CDR3 amino acid sequence and J-gene segment. Clonality was computed as 1 minus the normalized Shannon entropy (Pielou evenness) of TCRB abundances. To estimate T cell density, the total number of templates was divided by the input cell count, which was inferred from how much DNA went in. Recon was used with default parameters to estimate total repertoire diversity and clonality. Clonotypes with over 0.1% abundance in tumor and at least 32-fold higher abundance in tumor than in normal breast were defined as tumor-enriched. As stored in TCRdb, this immuneACCESS dataset retains in-frame rearrangements with V and J assigned. A fraction of the clones does not appear; measured against another copy, unresolved V genes explain less than half of the discrepancy, and the remainder lacks a known reason. Clone size and V and J calls were adopted from that table, with D and trimming inferred from the DNA. This sample has fewer than 30,000 clones in its table, and 75% to 85% of those were observed once. Over 9.5% of the sample is held by the ten biggest clonotypes.

Reading from cysteine to phenylalanine, the CDR3 counts 14 amino acids. The only DNA kept is the CDR3, 42 bases in frame from the first base. The germline V end is reduced by 5 bases and the J end by 0 bases; junction bases left unmatched: 4. Via the germline V gene, CDR1 is SGHRS and CDR2 YFSETQ. The chain is assembled from TRBV5-1 and TRBJ1-1; 7 central nucleotides agree with TRBD1. Sequenced material: blood. This clonotype was obtained from a person aged 55 to 75 with breast cancer. The CDR3 region has the sequence CASSQGQLNTEAFF. The sequence in DNA is TGCGCCAGCAGTCAGGGACAGCTGAACACTGAAGCTTTCTTT.